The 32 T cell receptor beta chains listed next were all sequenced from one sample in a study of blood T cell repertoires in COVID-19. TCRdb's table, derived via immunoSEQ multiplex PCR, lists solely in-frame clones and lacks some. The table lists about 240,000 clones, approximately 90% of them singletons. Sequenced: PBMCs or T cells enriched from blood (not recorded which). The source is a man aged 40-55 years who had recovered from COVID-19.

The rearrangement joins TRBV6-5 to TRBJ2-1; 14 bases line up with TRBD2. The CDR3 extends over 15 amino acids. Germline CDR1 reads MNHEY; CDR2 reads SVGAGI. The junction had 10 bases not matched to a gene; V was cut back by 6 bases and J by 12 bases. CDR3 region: CASSLRLAGGVLQFF. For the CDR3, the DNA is TGTGCCAGCAGCCTAAGACTAGCGGGGGGGGTTTTGCAGTTCTTC.

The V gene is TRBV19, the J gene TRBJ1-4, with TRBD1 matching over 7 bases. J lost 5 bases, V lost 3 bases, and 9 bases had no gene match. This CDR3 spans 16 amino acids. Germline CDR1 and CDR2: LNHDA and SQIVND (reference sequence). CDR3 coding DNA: TGTGCCAGTAGTATTCCGAGACAGGGCCTAAATGAAAAACTGTTTTTT. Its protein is CASSIPRQGLNEKLFF.

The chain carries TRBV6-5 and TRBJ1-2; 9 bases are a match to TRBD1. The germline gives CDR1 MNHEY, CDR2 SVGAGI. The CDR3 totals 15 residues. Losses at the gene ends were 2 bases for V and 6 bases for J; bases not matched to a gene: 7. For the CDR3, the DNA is TGTGCCAGCAGTTACGACAGGGGGGTAGGGAATGGCTACACCTTC. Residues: CASSYDRGVGNGYTF.

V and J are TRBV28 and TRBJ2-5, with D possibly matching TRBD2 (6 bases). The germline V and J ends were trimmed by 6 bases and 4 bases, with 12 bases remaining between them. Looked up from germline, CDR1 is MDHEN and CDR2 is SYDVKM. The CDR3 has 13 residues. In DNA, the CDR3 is TGTGCCAGCAGGGGAACGGGGGTAGAGACCCAGTACTTC. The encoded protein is CASRGTGVETQYF.

The CDR3 DNA is TGTGCCAGCAGTGACTATCAATACGAGCAGTACTTC. Its translation is CASSDYQYEQYF. The chain links TRBV28 to TRBJ2-7, with D perhaps TRBD2 (5 bases). The V gene's germline CDR1 is MDHEN and CDR2 SYDVKM. The V gene lost 5 bases and the J gene lost 4 bases, with 9 bases spanning the gap. CDR3 size: 12 residues.

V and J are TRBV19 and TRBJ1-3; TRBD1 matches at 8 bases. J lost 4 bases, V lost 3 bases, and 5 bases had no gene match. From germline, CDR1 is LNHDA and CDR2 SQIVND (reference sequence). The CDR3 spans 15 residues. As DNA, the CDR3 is TGTGCCAGTAGTATCCAGGGGGCACCCGGAAACACCATATATTTT. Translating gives CASSIQGAPGNTIYF.

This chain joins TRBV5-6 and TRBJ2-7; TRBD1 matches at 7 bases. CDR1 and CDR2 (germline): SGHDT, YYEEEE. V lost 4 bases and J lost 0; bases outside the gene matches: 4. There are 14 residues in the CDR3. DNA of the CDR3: TGTGCCAGCAGCGACCGGGACAGCTCCTACGAGCAGTACTTC. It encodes CASSDRDSSYEQYF.

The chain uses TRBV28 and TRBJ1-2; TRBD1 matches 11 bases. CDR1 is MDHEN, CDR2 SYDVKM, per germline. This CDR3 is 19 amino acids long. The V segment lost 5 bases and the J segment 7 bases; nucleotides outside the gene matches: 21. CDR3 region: CASSLTVGWADRGLRGYTF. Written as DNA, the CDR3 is TGTGCCAGCAGTCTAACGGTAGGGTGGGCGGACAGGGGGCTACGTGGCTACACCTTC.

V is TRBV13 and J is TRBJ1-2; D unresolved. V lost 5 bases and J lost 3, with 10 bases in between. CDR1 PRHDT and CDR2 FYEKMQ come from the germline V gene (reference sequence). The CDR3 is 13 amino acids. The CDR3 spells CASSPTPDYGYTF. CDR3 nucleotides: TGTGCCAGCAGCCCTACTCCGGACTATGGCTACACCTTC. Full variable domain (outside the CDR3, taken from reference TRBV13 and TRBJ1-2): AAGVIQSPRHLIKEKRETATLKCYPIPRHDTVYWYQQGPGQDPQFLISFYEKMQSDKGSIPDRFSAQQFSDYHSELNMSSLELGDSALYFCASSPTPDYGYTFGSGTRLTVV.

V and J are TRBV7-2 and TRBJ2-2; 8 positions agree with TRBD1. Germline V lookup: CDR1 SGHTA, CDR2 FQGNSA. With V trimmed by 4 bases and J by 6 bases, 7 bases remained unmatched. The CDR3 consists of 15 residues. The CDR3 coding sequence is TGTGCCAGCAGCTCGGGACAGGCTCTGGCCGGGGAGCTGTTTTTT. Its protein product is CASSSGQALAGELFF.

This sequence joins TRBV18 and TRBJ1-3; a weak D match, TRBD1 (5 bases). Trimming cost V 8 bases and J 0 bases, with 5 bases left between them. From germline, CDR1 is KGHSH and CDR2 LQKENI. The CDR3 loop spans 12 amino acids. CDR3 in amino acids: CASQGSGNTIYF. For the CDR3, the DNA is TGTGCCAGCCAGGGCTCTGGAAACACCATATATTTT.

CDR3: CASSPTSGGNYEQYF. The CDR3 region has the DNA TGTGCCAGCAGCCCGACTAGCGGGGGCAACTACGAGCAGTACTTC. V and J are TRBV11-3 and TRBJ2-7; 12 nucleotides match TRBD2. This CDR3 has 15 amino acids. The J segment lost 3 bases and the V segment lost 5 bases, leaving 5 bases of the junction unmatched. Germline values: CDR1 SGHNT, CDR2 YENEEA.

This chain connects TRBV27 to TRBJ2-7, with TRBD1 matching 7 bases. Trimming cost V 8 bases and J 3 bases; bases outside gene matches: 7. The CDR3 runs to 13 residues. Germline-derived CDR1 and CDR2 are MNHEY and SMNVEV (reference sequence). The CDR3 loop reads CASRETGVYEQYF. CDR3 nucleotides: TGTGCCAGCCGCGAAACAGGGGTCTACGAGCAGTACTTC.

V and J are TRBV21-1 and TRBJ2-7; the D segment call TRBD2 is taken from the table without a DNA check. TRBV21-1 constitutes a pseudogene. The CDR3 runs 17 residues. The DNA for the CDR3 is TGTGCCAGCAGCAAAGTTGTCCCCGCGGCAGTTTCCTACGAGCAGTACTTC. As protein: CASSKVVPAAVSYEQYF.

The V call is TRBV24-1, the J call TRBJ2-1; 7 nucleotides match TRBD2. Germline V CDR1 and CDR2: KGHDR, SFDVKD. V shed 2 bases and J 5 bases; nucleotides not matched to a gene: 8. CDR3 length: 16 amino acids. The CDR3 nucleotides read TGTGCCACCAGTGATTGGGGGGGGGTAATCGACAATGAGCAGTTCTTC. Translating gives CATSDWGGVIDNEQFF.

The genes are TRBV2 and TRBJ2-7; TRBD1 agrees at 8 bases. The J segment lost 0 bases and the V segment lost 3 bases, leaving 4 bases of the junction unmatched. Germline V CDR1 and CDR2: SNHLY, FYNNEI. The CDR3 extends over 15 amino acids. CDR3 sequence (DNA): TGTGCCAGCAGTGACCGGGACAGGCACTCCTACGAGCAGTACTTC. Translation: CASSDRDRHSYEQYF.

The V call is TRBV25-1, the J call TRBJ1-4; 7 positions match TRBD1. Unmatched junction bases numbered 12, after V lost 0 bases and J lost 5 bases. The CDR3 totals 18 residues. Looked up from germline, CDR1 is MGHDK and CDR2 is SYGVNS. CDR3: CASSEYGFLGQKNEKLFF. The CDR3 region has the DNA TGTGCCAGCAGTGAATATGGGTTCTTGGGACAGAAGAATGAAAAACTGTTTTTT.

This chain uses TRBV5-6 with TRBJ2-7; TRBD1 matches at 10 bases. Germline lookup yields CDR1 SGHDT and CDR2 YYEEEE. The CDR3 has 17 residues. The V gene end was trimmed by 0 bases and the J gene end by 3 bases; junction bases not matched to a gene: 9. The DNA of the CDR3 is TGTGCCAGCAGCTTGGCCCGCGGGACAGGGGTTATCTACGAGCAGTACTTC. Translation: CASSLARGTGVIYEQYF.

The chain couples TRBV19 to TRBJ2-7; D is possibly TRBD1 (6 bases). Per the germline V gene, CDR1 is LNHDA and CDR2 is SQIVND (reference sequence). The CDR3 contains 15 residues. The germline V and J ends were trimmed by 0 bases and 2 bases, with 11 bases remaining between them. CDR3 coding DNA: TGTGCCAGTAGTATAGATGGACAGACAGCCTACGAGCAGTACTTC. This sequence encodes CASSIDGQTAYEQYF. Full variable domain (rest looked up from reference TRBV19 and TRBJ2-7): DGGITQSPKYLFRKEGQNVTLSCEQNLNHDAMYWYRQDPGQGLRLIYYSQIVNDFQKGDIAEGYSVSREKKESFPLTVTSAQKNPTAFYLCASSIDGQTAYEQYFGPGTRLTVT.

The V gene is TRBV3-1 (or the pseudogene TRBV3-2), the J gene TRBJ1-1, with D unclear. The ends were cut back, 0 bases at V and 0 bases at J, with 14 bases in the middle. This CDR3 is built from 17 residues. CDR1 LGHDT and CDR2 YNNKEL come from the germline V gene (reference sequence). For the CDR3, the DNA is TGTGCCAGCAGCCAAGATATGATATTCGGGGTGAACACTGAAGCTTTCTTT. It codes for CASSQDMIFGVNTEAFF.

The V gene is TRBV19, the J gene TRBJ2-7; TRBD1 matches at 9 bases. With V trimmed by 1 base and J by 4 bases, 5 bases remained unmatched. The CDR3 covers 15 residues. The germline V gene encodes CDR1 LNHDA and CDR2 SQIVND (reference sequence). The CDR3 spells CASSIAGQGRYEQYF. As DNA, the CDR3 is TGTGCCAGTAGTATAGCGGGACAGGGAAGATACGAGCAGTACTTC.

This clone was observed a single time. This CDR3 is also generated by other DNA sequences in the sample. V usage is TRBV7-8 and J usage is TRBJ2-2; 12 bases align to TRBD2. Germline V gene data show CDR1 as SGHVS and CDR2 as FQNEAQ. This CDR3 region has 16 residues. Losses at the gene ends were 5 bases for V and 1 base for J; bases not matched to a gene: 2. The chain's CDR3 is CASSRLAGVNTGELFF. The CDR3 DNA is TGTGCCAGCAGCCGACTAGCGGGGGTGAACACCGGGGAGCTGTTTTTT.

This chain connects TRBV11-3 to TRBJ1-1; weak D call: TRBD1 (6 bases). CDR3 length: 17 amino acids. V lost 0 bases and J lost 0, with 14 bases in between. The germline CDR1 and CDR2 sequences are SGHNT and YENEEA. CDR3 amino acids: CASSLEAMGAMNTEAFF. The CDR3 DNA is TGTGCCAGCAGCTTAGAGGCCATGGGGGCAATGAACACTGAAGCTTTCTTT.

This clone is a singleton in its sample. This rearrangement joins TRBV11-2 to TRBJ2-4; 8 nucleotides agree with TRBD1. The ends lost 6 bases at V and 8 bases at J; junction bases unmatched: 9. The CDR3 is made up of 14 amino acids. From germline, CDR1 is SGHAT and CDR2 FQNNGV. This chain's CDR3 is CASRKDREIDIQYF. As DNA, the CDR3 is TGTGCCAGCAGGAAGGACAGGGAGATCGACATTCAGTACTTC.

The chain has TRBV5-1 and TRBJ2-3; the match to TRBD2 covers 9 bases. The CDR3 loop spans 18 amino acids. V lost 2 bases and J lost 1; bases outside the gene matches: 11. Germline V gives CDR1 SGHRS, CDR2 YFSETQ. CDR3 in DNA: TGCGCCAGCAGCTTTTTCGGCGGGGGGGCAATACGCACAGATACGCAGTATTTT. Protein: CASSFFGGGAIRTDTQYF.

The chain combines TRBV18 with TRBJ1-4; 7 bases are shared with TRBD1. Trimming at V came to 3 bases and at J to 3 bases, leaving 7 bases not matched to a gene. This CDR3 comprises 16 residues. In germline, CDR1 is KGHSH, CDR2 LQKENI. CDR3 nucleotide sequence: TGTGCCAGCTCACCGCGTTCGACAGGGTCTAATGAAAAACTGTTTTTT. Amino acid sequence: CASSPRSTGSNEKLFF.

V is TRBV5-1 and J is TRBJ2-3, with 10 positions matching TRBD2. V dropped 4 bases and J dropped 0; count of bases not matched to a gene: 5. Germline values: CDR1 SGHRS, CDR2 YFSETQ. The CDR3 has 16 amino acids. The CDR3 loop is CASSPRLAGSTDTQYF. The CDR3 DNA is TGCGCCAGCAGCCCCCGACTAGCGGGTAGCACAGATACGCAGTATTTT.

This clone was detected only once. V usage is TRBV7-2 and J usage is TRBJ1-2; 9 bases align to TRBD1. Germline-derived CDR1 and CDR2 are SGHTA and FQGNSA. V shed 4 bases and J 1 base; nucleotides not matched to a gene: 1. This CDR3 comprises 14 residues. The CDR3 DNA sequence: TGTGCCAGCAGCTCGGACAGGGGTAACTATGGCTACACCTTC. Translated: CASSSDRGNYGYTF.

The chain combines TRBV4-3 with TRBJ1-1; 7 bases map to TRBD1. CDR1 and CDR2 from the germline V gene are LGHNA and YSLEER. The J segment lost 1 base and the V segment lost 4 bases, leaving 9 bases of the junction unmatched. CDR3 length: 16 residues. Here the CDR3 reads CASSRERGRTNTEAFF. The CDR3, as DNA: TGCGCCAGCAGCCGTGAAAGGGGGCGAACGAACACTGAAGCTTTCTTT.

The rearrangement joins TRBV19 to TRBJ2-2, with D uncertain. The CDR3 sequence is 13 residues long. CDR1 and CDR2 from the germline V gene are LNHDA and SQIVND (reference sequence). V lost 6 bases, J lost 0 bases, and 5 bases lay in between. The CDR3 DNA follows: TGTGCCAGTAGGCGATCGAACACCGGGGAGCTGTTTTTT. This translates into CASRRSNTGELFF.

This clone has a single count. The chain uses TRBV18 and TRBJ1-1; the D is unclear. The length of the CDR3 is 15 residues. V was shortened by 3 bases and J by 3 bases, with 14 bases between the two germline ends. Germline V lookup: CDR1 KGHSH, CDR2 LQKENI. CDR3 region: CASSPPGGQDTEAFF. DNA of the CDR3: TGTGCCAGCTCACCCCCGGGCGGGCAGGACACTGAAGCTTTCTTT.

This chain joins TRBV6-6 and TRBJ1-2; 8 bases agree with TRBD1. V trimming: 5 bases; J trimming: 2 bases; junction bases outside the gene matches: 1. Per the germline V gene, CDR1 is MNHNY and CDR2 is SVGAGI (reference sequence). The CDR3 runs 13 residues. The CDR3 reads CASSQGANYGYTF. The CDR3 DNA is TGTGCCAGCAGTCAGGGGGCAAACTATGGCTACACCTTC.